This T cell receptor (beta chain) was identified during a study of blood T cell repertoires in COVID-19. Germline values: CDR1 KGHSH, CDR2 LQKENI. This CDR3 spans 17 amino acids. After removal of 3 bases from V and 4 bases from J, the junction contained 13 bases not matched to a gene. Assay: immunoSEQ multiplex PCR; the TCRdb copy retains only in-frame clones and omits some. Among about 290,000 clones listed, about 90% were seen once. Specimen: peripheral blood. This clonotype was obtained from a woman in her twenties or thirties with COVID-19, enrolled during active disease. The chain carries TRBV18 and TRBJ1-1; the match to TRBD1 covers 8 bases. The CDR3 protein is CASSPRPTGEPSTEAFF. CDR3 DNA sequence: TGTGCCAGCTCACCTAGGCCGACAGGGGAACCGTCCACTGAAGCTTTCTTT.